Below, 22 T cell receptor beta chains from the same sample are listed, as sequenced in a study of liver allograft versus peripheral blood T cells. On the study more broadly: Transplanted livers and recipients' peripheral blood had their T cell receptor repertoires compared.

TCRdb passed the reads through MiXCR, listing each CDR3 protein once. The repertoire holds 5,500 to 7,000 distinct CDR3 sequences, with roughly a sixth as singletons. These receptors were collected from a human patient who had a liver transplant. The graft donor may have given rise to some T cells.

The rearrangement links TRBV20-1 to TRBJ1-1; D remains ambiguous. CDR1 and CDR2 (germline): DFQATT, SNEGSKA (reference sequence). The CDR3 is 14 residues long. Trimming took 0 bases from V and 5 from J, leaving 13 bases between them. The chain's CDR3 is CSAREFGGETEAFF. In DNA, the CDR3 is TGCAGTGCTAGAGAGTTTGGAGGAGAGACTGAAGCTTTCTTT.

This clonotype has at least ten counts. DNA for the CDR3: TGTGCCTGGACCGAAGGTAGCTGGGACACCGGGGAGCTGTTTTTT. Its translation: CAWTEGSWDTGELFF. J is TRBJ2-2 and V is TRBV30; D is uncertain. CDR3 size: 15 residues. Trimming left V 4 bases short and J 3 bases short, with 15 bases between. The germline V gene encodes CDR1 GTSNPN and CDR2 SVGIG (reference sequence).

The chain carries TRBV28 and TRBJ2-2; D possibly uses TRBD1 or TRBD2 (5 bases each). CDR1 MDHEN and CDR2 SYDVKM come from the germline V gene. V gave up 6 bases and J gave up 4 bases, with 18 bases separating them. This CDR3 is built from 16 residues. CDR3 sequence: CASRPPGSSFTGELFF. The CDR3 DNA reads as TGTGCCAGCAGACCTCCAGGGAGTAGCTTCACCGGGGAGCTGTTTTTT.

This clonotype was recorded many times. CDR3 nucleotides: TGTGCCAGCAGTTACTTCGGGGTAGAGACCCAGTACTTC. Amino acid sequence: CASSYFGVETQYF. The chain couples TRBV6-2 or TRBV6-3 to TRBJ2-5; D perhaps matches TRBD2 (5 bases). The V end was cut by 1 base, the J end by 4 bases, with 7 bases between. This CDR3 is 13 amino acids long. Germline CDR1 and CDR2: MNHEY and SVGEGT.

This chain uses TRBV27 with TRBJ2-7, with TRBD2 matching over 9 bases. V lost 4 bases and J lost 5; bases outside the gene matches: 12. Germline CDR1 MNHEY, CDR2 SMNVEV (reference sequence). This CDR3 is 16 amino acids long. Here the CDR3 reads CASSSWKGTSHNEQYF. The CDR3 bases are TGTGCCAGCAGTTCGTGGAAGGGGACTAGCCATAACGAGCAGTACTTC.

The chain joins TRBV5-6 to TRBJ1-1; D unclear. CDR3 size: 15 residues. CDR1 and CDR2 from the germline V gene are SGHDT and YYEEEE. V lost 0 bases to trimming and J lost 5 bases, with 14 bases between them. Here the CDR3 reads CASSLDLLWETEAFF. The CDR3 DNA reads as TGTGCCAGCAGCTTGGACCTCCTCTGGGAAACTGAAGCTTTCTTT.

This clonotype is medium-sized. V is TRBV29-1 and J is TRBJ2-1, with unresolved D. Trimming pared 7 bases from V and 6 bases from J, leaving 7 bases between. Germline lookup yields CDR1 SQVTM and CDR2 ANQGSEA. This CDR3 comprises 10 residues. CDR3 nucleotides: TGCAGCGGTGCCGGCAATGAGCAGTTCTTC. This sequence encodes CSGAGNEQFF.

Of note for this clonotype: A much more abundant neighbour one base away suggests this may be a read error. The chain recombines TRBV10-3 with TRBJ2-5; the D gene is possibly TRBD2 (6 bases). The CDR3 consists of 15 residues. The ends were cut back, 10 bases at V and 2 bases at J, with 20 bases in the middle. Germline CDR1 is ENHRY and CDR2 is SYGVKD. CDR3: CASSSLGDFQETQYF. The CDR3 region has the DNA TGTGCCAGCAGCTCACTAGGGGACTTTCAAGAGACCCAGTACTTC.

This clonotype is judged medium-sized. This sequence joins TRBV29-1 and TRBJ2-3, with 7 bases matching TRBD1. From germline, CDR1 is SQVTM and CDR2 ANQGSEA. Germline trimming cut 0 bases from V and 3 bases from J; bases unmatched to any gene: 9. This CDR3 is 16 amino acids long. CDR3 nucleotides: TGCAGCGTTGAAGAAACGGGGACAGCTTTTACAGATACGCAGTATTTT. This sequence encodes CSVEETGTAFTDTQYF.

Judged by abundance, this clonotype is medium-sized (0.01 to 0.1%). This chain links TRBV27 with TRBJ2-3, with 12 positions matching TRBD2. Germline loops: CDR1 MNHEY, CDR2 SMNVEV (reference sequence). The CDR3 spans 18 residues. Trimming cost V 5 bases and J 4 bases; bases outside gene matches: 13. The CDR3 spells CASSTPTSGGSGADTQYF. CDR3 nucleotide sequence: TGTGCCAGCAGTACGCCGACTAGCGGGGGCTCCGGGGCAGATACGCAGTATTTT.

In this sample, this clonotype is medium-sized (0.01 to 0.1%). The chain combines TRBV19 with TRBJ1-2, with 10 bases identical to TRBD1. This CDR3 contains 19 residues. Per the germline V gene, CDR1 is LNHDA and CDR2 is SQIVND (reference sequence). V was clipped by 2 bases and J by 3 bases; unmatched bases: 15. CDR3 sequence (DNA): TGTGCCAGTAGTATAAATACGAGTGACAGGGGGCGTCATTACTATGGCTACACCTTC. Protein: CASSINTSDRGRHYYGYTF.

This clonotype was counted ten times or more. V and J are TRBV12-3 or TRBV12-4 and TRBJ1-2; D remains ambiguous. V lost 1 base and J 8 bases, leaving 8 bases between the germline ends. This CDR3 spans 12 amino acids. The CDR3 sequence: CASSLGTRGYTF. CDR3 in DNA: TGTGCCAGCAGTTTAGGGACTCGAGGCTACACCTTC.

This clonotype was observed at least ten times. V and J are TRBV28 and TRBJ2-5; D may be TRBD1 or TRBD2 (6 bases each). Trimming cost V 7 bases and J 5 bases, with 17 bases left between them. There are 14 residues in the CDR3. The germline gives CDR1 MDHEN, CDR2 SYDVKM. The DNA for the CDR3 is TGTGCCAGCACCGGTGGGGGGCGGCGTGAGACCCAGTACTTC. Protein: CASTGGGRRETQYF.

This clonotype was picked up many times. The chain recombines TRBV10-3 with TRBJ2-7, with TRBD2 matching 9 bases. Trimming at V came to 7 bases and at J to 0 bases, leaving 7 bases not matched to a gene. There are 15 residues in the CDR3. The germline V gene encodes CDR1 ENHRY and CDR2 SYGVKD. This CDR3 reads CAINPGTSFSYEQYF. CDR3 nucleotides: TGTGCCATCAACCCCGGGACTAGCTTCTCCTACGAGCAGTACTTC.

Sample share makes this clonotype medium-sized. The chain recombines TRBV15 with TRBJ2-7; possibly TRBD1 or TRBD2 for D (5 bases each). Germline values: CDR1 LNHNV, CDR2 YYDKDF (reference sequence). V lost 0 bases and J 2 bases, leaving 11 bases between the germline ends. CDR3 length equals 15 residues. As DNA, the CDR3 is TGTGCCACCAGCAGAGATAGTGGGGGACCCTACGAGCAGTACTTC. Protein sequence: CATSRDSGGPYEQYF.

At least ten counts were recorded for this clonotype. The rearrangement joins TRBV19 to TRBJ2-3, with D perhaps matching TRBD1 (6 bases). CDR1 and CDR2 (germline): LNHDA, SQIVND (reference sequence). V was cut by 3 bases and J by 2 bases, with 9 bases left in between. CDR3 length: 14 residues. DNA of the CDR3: TGTGCCAGTAGTATTGGGGGCGACACAGATACGCAGTATTTT. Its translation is CASSIGGDTDTQYF.

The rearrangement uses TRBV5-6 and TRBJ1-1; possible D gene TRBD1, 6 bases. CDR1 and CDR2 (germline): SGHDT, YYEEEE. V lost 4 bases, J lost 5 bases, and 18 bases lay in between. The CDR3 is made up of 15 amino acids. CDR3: CASSRGQFLITEAFF. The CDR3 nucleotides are TGTGCCAGCAGCAGAGGACAGTTCCTCATAACTGAAGCTTTCTTT. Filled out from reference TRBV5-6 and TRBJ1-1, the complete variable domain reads DAGVTQSPTHLIKTRGQQVTLRCSPKSGHDTVSWYQQALGQGPQFIFQYYEEEERQRGNFPDRFSGHQFPNYSSELNVNALLLGDSALYLCASSRGQFLITEAFFGQGTRLTVV.

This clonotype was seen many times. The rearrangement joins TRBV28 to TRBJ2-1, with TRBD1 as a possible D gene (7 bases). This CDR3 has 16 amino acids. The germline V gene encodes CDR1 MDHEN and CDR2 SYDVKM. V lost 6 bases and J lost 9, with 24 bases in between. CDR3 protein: CASRKLSGGSGTEQFF. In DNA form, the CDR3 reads TGTGCCAGCAGGAAACTCTCAGGGGGGTCGGGGACTGAGCAGTTCTTC.

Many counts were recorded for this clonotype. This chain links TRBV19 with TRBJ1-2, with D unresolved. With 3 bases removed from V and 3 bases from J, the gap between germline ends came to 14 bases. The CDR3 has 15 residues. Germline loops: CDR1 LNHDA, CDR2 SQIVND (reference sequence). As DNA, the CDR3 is TGTGCCAGTAGTATTTACGGGCAATGGGACTATGGCTACACCTTC. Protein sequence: CASSIYGQWDYGYTF.

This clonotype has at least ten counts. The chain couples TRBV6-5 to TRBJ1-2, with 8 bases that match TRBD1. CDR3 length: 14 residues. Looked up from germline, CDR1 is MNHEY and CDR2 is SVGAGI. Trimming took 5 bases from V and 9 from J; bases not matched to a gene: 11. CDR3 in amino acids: CASSTAGQGGSYTF. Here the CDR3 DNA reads TGTGCCAGCAGTACCGCCGGACAGGGCGGTAGCTACACCTTC.

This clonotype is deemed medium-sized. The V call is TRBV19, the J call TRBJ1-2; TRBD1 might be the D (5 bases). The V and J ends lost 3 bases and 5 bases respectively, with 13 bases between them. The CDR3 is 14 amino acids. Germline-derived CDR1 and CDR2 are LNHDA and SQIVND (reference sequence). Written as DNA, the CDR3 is TGTGCCAGTAGTATCCGGGGCCAGGGTTATGGCTACACCTTC. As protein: CASSIRGQGYGYTF. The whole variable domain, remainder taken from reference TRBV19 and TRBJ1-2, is DGGITQSPKYLFRKEGQNVTLSCEQNLNHDAMYWYRQDPGQGLRLIYYSQIVNDFQKGDIAEGYSVSREKKESFPLTVTSAQKNPTAFYLCASSIRGQGYGYTFGSGTRLTVV.

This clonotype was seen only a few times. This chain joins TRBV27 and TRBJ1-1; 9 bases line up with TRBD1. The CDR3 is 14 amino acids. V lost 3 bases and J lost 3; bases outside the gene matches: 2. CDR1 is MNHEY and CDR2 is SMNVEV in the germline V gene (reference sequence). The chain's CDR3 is CASSFWTGDTEAFF. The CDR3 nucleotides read TGTGCCAGCAGTTTCTGGACAGGGGACACTGAAGCTTTCTTT.